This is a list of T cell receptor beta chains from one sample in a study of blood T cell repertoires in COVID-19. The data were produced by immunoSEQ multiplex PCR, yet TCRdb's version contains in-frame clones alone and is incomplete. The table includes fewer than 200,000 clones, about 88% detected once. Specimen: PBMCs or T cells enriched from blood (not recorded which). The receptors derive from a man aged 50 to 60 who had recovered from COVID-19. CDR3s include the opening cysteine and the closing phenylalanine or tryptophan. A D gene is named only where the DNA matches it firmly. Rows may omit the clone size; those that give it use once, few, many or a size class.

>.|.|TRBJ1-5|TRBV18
TGTGCCAGCTCACCAGAGTTGGTTCAGCCCCAGCATTTT
CASSPELVQPQHF
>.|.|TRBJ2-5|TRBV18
TGTGCCAGCTCACCATCGGGGGTCGAGACCCAGTACTTC
CASSPSGVETQYF
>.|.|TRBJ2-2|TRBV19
TGTGCCAGTAGTATACAGGGGTCCGGGGAGCTGTTTTTT
CASSIQGSGELFF
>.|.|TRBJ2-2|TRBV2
TGTGCCAGCAGCCGTAGCGGCCGGAACACCGGGGAGCTGTTTTTT
CASSRSGRNTGELFF
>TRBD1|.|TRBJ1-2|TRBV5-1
TGCGCCAGCAGCTTGGAGGGGACAGGGGGAAACTATGGCTACACCTTC
CASSLEGTGGNYGYTF
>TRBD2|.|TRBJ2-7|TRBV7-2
TGTGCCAGCAGCTTCATAGCGGGTTACGAGCAGTACTTC
CASSFIAGYEQYF
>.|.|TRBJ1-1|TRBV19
TGTGCCAGTAGTATAGGGTGGGCGCAGGGAGCTTTCTTT
CASSIGWAQGAFF
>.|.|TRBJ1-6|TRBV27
TGTGCCAGCAGTTTAGGGGGCAGGGACTCACCCCTCCACTTT
CASSLGGRDSPLHF
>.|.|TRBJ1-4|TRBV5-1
TGCGCCAGCAGCCCGGCGGGCAGAGGAAATGAAAAACTGTTTTTT
CASSPAGRGNEKLFF
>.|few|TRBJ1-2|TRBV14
TGTGCCAGCAGCCAAGTCGGGACAAGTAACTATGGCTACACCTTC
CASSQVGTSNYGYTF
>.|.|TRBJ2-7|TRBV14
TGTGCCAGCTCGACCCGAACCCCAGGGTCTCTTTCCGAGCAGTACTTC
CASSTRTPGSLSEQYF
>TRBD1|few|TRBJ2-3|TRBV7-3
TGTGCCAGCAGCTTAATGTCACAGGGGGCTCCACAGAGTGAGCAGTATTTT
CASSLMSQGAPQSEQYF
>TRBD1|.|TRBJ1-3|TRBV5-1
TGCGCCAGCAGTTACCTTGGACAGGGAGGAGGAAACACCATATATTTT
CASSYLGQGGGNTIYF
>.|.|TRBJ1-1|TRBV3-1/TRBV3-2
TGTGCCAGCAGCCAAGGAGGACAGCCGAACACTGAAGCTTTCTTT
CASSQGGQPNTEAFF
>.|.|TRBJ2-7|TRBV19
TGTGCCAGTAGTAACCAGGGTCGGTACGAGCAGTACTTC
CASSNQGRYEQYF
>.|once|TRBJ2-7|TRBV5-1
TGCGCCAGCAGCTTGGCCTTGGGCCGAACCTACGAGCAGTACTTC
CASSLALGRTYEQYF
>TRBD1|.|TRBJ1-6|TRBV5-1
TGCGCCAGCAGACCGTCGGGGGACAGGCGGAATTCACCCCTCCACTTT
CASRPSGDRRNSPLHF
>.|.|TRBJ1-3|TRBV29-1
TGCAGCGTTGACGGGTACCGCTCTGGAAACACCATATATTTT
CSVDGYRSGNTIYF
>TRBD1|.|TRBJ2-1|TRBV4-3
TGCGCCAGCAGCCAAGATCGAGGACAGGGGGCCCGTGAGCAGTTCTTC
CASSQDRGQGAREQFF
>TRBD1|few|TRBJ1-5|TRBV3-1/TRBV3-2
TGTGCCAGCAGCCAGGCCGGGACAGGGAACTTCGGGCAGCCCCAGCATTTT
CASSQAGTGNFGQPQHF
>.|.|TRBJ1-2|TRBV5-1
TGCGCCAGCAGCTTACTGACAGGCTATGGCTACACCTTC
CASSLLTGYGYTF
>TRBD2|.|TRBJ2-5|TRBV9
TGTGCCAGCAGCGGTGGACTAGCGGCTCAAGAGACCCAGTACTTC
CASSGGLAAQETQYF
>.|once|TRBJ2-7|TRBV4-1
TGCGCCAGCAGCCTTGATCGACAGGTCTCCTACGAGCAGTACTTC
CASSLDRQVSYEQYF
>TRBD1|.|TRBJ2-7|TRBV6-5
TGTGCCAGCATCCAGGGGGACACTACCTACGAGCAGTACTTC
CASIQGDTTYEQYF
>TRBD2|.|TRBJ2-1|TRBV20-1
TGCAGTGCCGGACTAGCGGGGGGCCAGTTCTTC
CSAGLAGGQFF
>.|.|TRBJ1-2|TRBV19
TGTGCCAGTACCCCTGGGGCCATCAACTATGGCTACACCTTC
CASTPGAINYGYTF
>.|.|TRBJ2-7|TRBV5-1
TGCGCCAGCAGCTTGGATTACTTCTACGAGCAGTACTTC
CASSLDYFYEQYF
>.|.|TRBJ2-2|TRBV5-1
TGCGCCAGCAGCGTATCGAGTAACGCGAACACCGGGGAGCTGTTTTTT
CASSVSSNANTGELFF